This entry concerns a single T cell receptor (beta chain). What it recognizes is unknown. Trimming took 3 bases from V and 5 from J, leaving 14 bases between them. Germline CDR1 is SGHRS and CDR2 is YFSETQ. The CDR3 sequence is 15 residues long. Generated by immunoSEQ multiplex PCR, the TCRdb table keeps only in-frame clones and is missing some. The sample records 130,000 to 150,000 clones, approximately 88% being singletons. The data were obtained in a study of T cell responses to AZD1222 COVID-19 vaccine. Across the whole study: Second-dose schedules of about 4 or about 12 weeks were combined.

Study observations and caveats: Spike-specific TCR breadth and depth both grew after two AZD1222 doses. Donors were chiefly white British, with a greater number of females, and clonal diversity was perhaps underestimated. Epitopes outside B.1.351 and B.1.1.7 mutated regions reportedly drew nearly half of spike TCRs.

Specimen: peripheral blood, collected on day 0 of AZD1222 vaccination. The V call is TRBV5-1, the J call TRBJ2-2, with D perhaps being TRBD1 or TRBD2 (5 bases each). This TCR came from an adult in good health. DNA for the CDR3: TGCGCCAGCAGCTACCGCCGGGACGGAACCGGGGAGCTGTTTTTT. Encoded protein: CASSYRRDGTGELFF.